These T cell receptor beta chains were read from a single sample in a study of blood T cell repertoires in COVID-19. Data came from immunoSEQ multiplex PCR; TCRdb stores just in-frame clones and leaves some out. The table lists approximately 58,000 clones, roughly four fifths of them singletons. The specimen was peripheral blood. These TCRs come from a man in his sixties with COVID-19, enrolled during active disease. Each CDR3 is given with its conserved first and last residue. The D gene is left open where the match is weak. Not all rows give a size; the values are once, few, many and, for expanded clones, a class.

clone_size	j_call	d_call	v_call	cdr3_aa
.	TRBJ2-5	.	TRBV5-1	CASSLTVQETQYF
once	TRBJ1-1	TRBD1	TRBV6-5	CASSSLTGSAFF
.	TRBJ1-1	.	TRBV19	CASSIGSGVAFF
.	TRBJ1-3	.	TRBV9	CASSVEGGGNTIYF
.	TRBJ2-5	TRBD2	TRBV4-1	CASSQEGLAGGPETQYF
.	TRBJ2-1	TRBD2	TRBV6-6	CAASELAGFSYNEQFF
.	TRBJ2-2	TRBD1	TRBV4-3	CASSQPGQGSSGELFF
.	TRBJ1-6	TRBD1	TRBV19	CASSEMTGNNSPLHF
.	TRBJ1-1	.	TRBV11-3	CASSFTERAFF
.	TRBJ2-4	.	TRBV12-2	CASRLESTGGRRENIQYF
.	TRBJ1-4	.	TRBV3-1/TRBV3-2	CASSRQGWEKLFF